This T cell receptor beta chain was sequenced during a study of blood T cell repertoires in COVID-19. Only a few counts were recorded for this clone. Trimming removed 2 bases from V and 8 bases from J, with 10 bases in between. CDR1 is MDHEN and CDR2 is SYDVKM in the germline V gene. CDR3 length equals 14 residues. Using immunoSEQ multiplex PCR, the repertoire was profiled, and TCRdb retains in-frame clones only, with some absent. Of about 43,000 clones in the sample, 75% to 90% were seen once. The sequenced sample consisted of peripheral blood. This receptor was taken from a woman of 80 years or more with active COVID-19. J is TRBJ1-6 and V is TRBV28; D is ambiguous. CDR3 region: CASSLGGWDSPLHF. The CDR3 bases are TGTGCCAGCAGTTTAGGAGGGTGGGATTCACCCCTCCACTTT.